These 22 T cell receptor beta chains came from one sample sequenced in a study of T-cell memory formation after mild COVID-19. TCRdb re-analysed the 5' RACE reads in MiXCR, keeping a single row per CDR3 protein. The table has 400,000 to 450,000 distinct CDR3 sequences, 15% to 20% seen once. Sequencing input: PBMCs or a T cell subset sorted from them (not recorded which). The source is a man aged 18 to 30 who had mild COVID-19 (a few samples of this study predate the infection). Cell type and time point are not known.

This clonotype occurred once. This chain joins TRBV4-1 and TRBJ2-1; 8 bases map to TRBD1. Germline V gene lookup returns CDR1 MGHRA and CDR2 YSYEKL. V shed 2 bases and J 0 bases; nucleotides not matched to a gene: 6. This CDR3 comprises 17 residues. The CDR3 loop is CASSQLDTGGSYNEQFF. The CDR3 DNA reads as TGCGCCAGCAGCCAACTCGACACAGGGGGCTCCTACAATGAGCAGTTCTTC.

This clonotype was picked up many times. The chain recombines TRBV5-1 with TRBJ2-3; 8 bases fit TRBD1. In germline, CDR1 is SGHRS, CDR2 YFSETQ. J lost 1 base, V lost 4 bases, and 11 bases had no gene match. The CDR3 extends over 17 amino acids. The CDR3 loop is CASSPTSGGAGTDTQYF. The CDR3 DNA sequence: TGCGCCAGCAGCCCTACTTCAGGGGGCGCGGGCACAGATACGCAGTATTTT. Combining the CDR3 with reference TRBV5-1 and TRBJ2-3 gives the whole variable domain KAGVTQTPRYLIKTRGQQVTLSCSPISGHRSVSWYQQTPGQGLQFLFEYFSETQRNKGNFPGRFSGRQFSNSRSEMNVSTLELGDSALYLCASSPTSGGAGTDTQYFGPGTRLTVL.

This clonotype was observed a few times. The chain recombines TRBV5-1 with TRBJ2-3, with D perhaps TRBD1 or TRBD2 (6 bases each). This CDR3 spans 15 amino acids. V lost 4 bases and J lost 4, with 16 bases in between. CDR1 is SGHRS and CDR2 is YFSETQ in the germline V gene. CDR3 residues: CASSLGWRGADTQYF. CDR3 bases: TGCGCCAGCAGCCTGGGGTGGAGGGGGGCAGATACGCAGTATTTT.

The CDR3 spells CASSSGPGTGAYYEQYF. DNA of the CDR3: TGTGCCAGCAGCTCGGGTCCCGGGACAGGGGCCTACTACGAGCAGTACTTC. The genes are TRBV7-9 and TRBJ2-7; 10 nucleotides align to TRBD1. Germline lookup yields CDR1 SEHNR and CDR2 FQNEAQ (reference sequence). The trim removed 4 bases at V and 3 bases at J, leaving 12 bases unmatched. The CDR3 has 17 amino acids.

This clonotype occurred a few times. V gene TRBV20-1 combines with J gene TRBJ2-1; D not certain. Looked up from germline, CDR1 is DFQATT and CDR2 is SNEGSKA (reference sequence). Deletions cut 3 bases from V and 7 bases from J, with 13 bases between. The CDR3 extends over 13 amino acids. Written as DNA, the CDR3 is TGCAGTGCTAGGGTTGGCGGTCGGAATGAGCAGTTCTTC. This translates into CSARVGGRNEQFF.

This clonotype was detected once. The rearrangement joins TRBV18 to TRBJ2-1; 10 nucleotides match TRBD2. The V segment lost 2 bases and the J segment 9 bases; nucleotides outside the gene matches: 10. Germline V lookup: CDR1 KGHSH, CDR2 LQKENI. The CDR3 length is 16 residues. In nucleotides, the CDR3 is TGTGCCAGCTCACCATCCCCCGCTAGCGGGGGCCCTGAGCAGTTCTTC. This sequence encodes CASSPSPASGGPEQFF.

CDR3 nucleotide sequence: TGTGCCAGCAGTCACAGGGGGCTACCAGATACGCAGTATTTT. Its protein is CASSHRGLPDTQYF. This rearrangement joins TRBV14 to TRBJ2-3, with 9 nucleotides matching TRBD1. With 6 bases clipped from V and 4 bases from J, the junction kept 5 bases outside the gene matches. The CDR3 contains 14 residues. Germline assignment: CDR1 SGHDN and CDR2 FVKESK.

V and J are TRBV7-9 and TRBJ2-5; no definite D call. The ends were cut back, 7 bases at V and 5 bases at J, with 14 bases in the middle. The germline gives CDR1 SEHNR, CDR2 FQNEAQ (reference sequence). The CDR3 contains 13 residues. The CDR3 DNA follows: TGTGCCAGCACCCCCCCGGGTAGGGAGACCCAGTACTTC. It codes for CASTPPGRETQYF.

CDR3 residues: CASSPTGTGGSGYF. CDR3 nucleotide sequence: TGTGCCAGCAGCCCGACCGGGACAGGGGGCTCCGGGTACTTC. The rearrangement joins TRBV12-3 or TRBV12-4 to TRBJ2-7, with 12 bases identical to TRBD1. With V trimmed by 6 bases and J by 12 bases, 12 bases remained unmatched. The CDR3 extends over 14 amino acids.

The V and J genes are TRBV7-9 and TRBJ2-5; 9 nucleotides align to TRBD2. This CDR3 has 16 amino acids. V gave up 5 bases and J gave up 4 bases; unmatched junction bases: 11. Per the germline V gene, CDR1 is SEHNR and CDR2 is FQNEAQ (reference sequence). This CDR3 is CASSTRTSVQLETQYF. The CDR3 nucleotides read TGTGCCAGCAGCACCAGGACTAGCGTACAGCTAGAGACCCAGTACTTC.

The V call is TRBV19, the J call TRBJ2-2, with 8 bases aligning to TRBD1. The CDR3 length is 15 residues. V was clipped by 6 bases and J by 3 bases; unmatched bases: 6. The V gene's germline CDR1 is LNHDA and CDR2 SQIVND (reference sequence). For the CDR3, the DNA is TGTGCCAGTAGCAGACGGACAGGGTACACCGGGGAGCTGTTTTTT. It is translated as CASSRRTGYTGELFF.

This chain joins TRBV5-1 and TRBJ2-7, with D perhaps matching TRBD2 (6 bases). The CDR3 consists of 15 residues. CDR1 and CDR2 from the germline V gene are SGHRS and YFSETQ. Trimming cost V 5 bases and J 6 bases, with 21 bases left between them. Here the CDR3 reads CASRQRGTRPGEQYF. DNA of the CDR3: TGCGCCAGCAGACAACGCGGGACCAGACCCGGCGAGCAGTACTTC.

This clonotype turned up a few times. V is TRBV5-1 and J is TRBJ2-5; 7 nucleotides match TRBD1. Germline lookup yields CDR1 SGHRS and CDR2 YFSETQ. J lost 5 bases, V lost 0 bases, and 4 bases had no gene match. This CDR3 is built from 14 residues. The CDR3 nucleotides read TGCGCCAGCAGCTTGGGACAGGGTTGGGAGACCCAGTACTTC. Protein sequence: CASSLGQGWETQYF.

The gene calls are TRBV7-9 and TRBJ2-7; the D call may be TRBD1 or TRBD2 (6 bases each). Germline assignment: CDR1 SEHNR and CDR2 FQNEAQ (reference sequence). CDR3 length: 14 residues. Between the trimmed V and J ends, which lost 4 bases and 7 bases, there was a span of 17 bases. CDR3 in amino acids: CASSSTTQGREQYF. The CDR3 DNA follows: TGTGCCAGCAGCTCCACCACCCAGGGGAGGGAGCAGTACTTC.

This clonotype was detected only a few times. In nucleotides, the CDR3 is TGTGCCAGCGCCTATCTCGCGCGGGGGGGCGGTCATGAGCAGTTCTTC. Translated: CASAYLARGGGHEQFF. The rearrangement joins TRBV7-2 to TRBJ2-1; 9 bases are a match to TRBD2. V lost 8 bases to trimming and J lost 8 bases; unmatched junction nucleotides: 16. This CDR3 contains 16 residues. Germline loops: CDR1 SGHTA, CDR2 FQGNSA.

This clonotype was recorded many times. The J gene is TRBJ2-3, the V gene TRBV5-1; TRBD1 aligns across 7 bases. Unmatched junction bases numbered 2, after V lost 1 base and J lost 3 bases. CDR1 and CDR2 (germline): SGHRS, YFSETQ. The CDR3 runs 14 residues. CDR3 loop: CASSLQGETDTQYF. The CDR3 region has the DNA TGCGCCAGCAGCTTGCAGGGGGAGACAGATACGCAGTATTTT.

This clonotype showed up just a few times. This chain connects TRBV5-1 to TRBJ1-4; D ambiguous. The germline CDR1 and CDR2 sequences are SGHRS and YFSETQ. The V end was cut by 4 bases, the J end by 7 bases, with 17 bases between. The CDR3 contains 15 residues. In nucleotides, the CDR3 is TGCGCCAGCAGCCGGGATGGGCTCGTAGGTGAAAAACTGTTTTTT. Protein: CASSRDGLVGEKLFF.

This clonotype came up a few times. This chain joins TRBV7-2 and TRBJ2-3, with a possible D match to TRBD2 (6 bases). CDR3 length: 15 amino acids. Germline CDR1 is SGHTA and CDR2 is FQGNSA. V lost 4 bases to trimming and J lost 6 bases, with 17 bases between them. Written as DNA, the CDR3 is TGTGCCAGCAGCTCAAGACTAGGCAGGTCGGATACGCAGTATTTT. Translation: CASSSRLGRSDTQYF.

This clonotype was found a few times. This sequence joins TRBV6-2 or TRBV6-3 and TRBJ2-7; D gene uncertain. Per germline, CDR1 MNHEY and CDR2 SVGEGT. The CDR3 consists of 12 residues. Trimming removed 8 bases at V and 3 bases at J, with 11 bases between. The CDR3 region has the DNA TGTGCCAGCTTTCGGCTTGGCTACGAGCAGTACTTC. Translated: CASFRLGYEQYF.

This chain links TRBV30 with TRBJ2-3, with 9 positions matching TRBD2. Germline CDR1 GTSNPN, CDR2 SVGIG (reference sequence). V trimming: 7 bases; J trimming: 4 bases; junction bases outside the gene matches: 6. The CDR3 covers 13 residues. The DNA of the CDR3 is TGTGCCTTTAGCGGGGGAGCCCCAGATACGCAGTATTTT. The encoded protein is CAFSGGAPDTQYF.

This clonotype was detected ten times or more. V gene TRBV4-3 combines with J gene TRBJ1-2; D unresolved. Germline loops: CDR1 LGHNA, CDR2 YSLEER. Trimming cost V 0 bases and J 5 bases, with 13 bases left between them. The CDR3 spans 15 residues. The CDR3: CASSQDGRAAYGYTF. The CDR3 DNA reads as TGCGCCAGCAGCCAAGATGGGAGGGCGGCGTATGGCTACACCTTC.

This clonotype has a handful of counts. The CDR3 coding sequence is TGCAGCGCACTAGACAGATCTGGGGAGCTGTTTTTT. It is translated as CSALDRSGELFF. The chain carries TRBV29-1 and TRBJ2-2; D may correspond to TRBD1 or TRBD2 (5 bases each). Germline-derived CDR1 and CDR2 are SQVTM and ANQGSEA. The V and J ends lost 7 bases and 8 bases respectively, with 14 bases between them. The CDR3 extends over 12 amino acids.